This TCR beta chain appears in the sequencing data of a study of cytomegalovirus exposure and HLA in healthy donors. This clone occurred a few times. The CDR3 sequence is 15 residues long. Germline CDR1 is MDHEN and CDR2 is SYDVKM. The trim removed 5 bases at V and 2 bases at J, leaving 3 bases unmatched. 13 Jbeta primers and 60 Vbeta primers were used for the PCR. TCRdb's copy holds only in-frame clones and misses some; the assay was immunoSEQ multiplex PCR. The sample gives around 150,000 clones, 60% to 75% of which show up once; around 1.6% is in the top ten. The TCR was taken from a human donor in good health. The chain combines TRBV28 with TRBJ2-1, with 10 bases lining up with TRBD2. Sequences were obtained from PBMCs. CDR3 protein: CASSLSGRTYNEQFF. In nucleotides, the CDR3 is TGTGCCAGCAGTCTTAGCGGGAGGACCTACAATGAGCAGTTCTTC.